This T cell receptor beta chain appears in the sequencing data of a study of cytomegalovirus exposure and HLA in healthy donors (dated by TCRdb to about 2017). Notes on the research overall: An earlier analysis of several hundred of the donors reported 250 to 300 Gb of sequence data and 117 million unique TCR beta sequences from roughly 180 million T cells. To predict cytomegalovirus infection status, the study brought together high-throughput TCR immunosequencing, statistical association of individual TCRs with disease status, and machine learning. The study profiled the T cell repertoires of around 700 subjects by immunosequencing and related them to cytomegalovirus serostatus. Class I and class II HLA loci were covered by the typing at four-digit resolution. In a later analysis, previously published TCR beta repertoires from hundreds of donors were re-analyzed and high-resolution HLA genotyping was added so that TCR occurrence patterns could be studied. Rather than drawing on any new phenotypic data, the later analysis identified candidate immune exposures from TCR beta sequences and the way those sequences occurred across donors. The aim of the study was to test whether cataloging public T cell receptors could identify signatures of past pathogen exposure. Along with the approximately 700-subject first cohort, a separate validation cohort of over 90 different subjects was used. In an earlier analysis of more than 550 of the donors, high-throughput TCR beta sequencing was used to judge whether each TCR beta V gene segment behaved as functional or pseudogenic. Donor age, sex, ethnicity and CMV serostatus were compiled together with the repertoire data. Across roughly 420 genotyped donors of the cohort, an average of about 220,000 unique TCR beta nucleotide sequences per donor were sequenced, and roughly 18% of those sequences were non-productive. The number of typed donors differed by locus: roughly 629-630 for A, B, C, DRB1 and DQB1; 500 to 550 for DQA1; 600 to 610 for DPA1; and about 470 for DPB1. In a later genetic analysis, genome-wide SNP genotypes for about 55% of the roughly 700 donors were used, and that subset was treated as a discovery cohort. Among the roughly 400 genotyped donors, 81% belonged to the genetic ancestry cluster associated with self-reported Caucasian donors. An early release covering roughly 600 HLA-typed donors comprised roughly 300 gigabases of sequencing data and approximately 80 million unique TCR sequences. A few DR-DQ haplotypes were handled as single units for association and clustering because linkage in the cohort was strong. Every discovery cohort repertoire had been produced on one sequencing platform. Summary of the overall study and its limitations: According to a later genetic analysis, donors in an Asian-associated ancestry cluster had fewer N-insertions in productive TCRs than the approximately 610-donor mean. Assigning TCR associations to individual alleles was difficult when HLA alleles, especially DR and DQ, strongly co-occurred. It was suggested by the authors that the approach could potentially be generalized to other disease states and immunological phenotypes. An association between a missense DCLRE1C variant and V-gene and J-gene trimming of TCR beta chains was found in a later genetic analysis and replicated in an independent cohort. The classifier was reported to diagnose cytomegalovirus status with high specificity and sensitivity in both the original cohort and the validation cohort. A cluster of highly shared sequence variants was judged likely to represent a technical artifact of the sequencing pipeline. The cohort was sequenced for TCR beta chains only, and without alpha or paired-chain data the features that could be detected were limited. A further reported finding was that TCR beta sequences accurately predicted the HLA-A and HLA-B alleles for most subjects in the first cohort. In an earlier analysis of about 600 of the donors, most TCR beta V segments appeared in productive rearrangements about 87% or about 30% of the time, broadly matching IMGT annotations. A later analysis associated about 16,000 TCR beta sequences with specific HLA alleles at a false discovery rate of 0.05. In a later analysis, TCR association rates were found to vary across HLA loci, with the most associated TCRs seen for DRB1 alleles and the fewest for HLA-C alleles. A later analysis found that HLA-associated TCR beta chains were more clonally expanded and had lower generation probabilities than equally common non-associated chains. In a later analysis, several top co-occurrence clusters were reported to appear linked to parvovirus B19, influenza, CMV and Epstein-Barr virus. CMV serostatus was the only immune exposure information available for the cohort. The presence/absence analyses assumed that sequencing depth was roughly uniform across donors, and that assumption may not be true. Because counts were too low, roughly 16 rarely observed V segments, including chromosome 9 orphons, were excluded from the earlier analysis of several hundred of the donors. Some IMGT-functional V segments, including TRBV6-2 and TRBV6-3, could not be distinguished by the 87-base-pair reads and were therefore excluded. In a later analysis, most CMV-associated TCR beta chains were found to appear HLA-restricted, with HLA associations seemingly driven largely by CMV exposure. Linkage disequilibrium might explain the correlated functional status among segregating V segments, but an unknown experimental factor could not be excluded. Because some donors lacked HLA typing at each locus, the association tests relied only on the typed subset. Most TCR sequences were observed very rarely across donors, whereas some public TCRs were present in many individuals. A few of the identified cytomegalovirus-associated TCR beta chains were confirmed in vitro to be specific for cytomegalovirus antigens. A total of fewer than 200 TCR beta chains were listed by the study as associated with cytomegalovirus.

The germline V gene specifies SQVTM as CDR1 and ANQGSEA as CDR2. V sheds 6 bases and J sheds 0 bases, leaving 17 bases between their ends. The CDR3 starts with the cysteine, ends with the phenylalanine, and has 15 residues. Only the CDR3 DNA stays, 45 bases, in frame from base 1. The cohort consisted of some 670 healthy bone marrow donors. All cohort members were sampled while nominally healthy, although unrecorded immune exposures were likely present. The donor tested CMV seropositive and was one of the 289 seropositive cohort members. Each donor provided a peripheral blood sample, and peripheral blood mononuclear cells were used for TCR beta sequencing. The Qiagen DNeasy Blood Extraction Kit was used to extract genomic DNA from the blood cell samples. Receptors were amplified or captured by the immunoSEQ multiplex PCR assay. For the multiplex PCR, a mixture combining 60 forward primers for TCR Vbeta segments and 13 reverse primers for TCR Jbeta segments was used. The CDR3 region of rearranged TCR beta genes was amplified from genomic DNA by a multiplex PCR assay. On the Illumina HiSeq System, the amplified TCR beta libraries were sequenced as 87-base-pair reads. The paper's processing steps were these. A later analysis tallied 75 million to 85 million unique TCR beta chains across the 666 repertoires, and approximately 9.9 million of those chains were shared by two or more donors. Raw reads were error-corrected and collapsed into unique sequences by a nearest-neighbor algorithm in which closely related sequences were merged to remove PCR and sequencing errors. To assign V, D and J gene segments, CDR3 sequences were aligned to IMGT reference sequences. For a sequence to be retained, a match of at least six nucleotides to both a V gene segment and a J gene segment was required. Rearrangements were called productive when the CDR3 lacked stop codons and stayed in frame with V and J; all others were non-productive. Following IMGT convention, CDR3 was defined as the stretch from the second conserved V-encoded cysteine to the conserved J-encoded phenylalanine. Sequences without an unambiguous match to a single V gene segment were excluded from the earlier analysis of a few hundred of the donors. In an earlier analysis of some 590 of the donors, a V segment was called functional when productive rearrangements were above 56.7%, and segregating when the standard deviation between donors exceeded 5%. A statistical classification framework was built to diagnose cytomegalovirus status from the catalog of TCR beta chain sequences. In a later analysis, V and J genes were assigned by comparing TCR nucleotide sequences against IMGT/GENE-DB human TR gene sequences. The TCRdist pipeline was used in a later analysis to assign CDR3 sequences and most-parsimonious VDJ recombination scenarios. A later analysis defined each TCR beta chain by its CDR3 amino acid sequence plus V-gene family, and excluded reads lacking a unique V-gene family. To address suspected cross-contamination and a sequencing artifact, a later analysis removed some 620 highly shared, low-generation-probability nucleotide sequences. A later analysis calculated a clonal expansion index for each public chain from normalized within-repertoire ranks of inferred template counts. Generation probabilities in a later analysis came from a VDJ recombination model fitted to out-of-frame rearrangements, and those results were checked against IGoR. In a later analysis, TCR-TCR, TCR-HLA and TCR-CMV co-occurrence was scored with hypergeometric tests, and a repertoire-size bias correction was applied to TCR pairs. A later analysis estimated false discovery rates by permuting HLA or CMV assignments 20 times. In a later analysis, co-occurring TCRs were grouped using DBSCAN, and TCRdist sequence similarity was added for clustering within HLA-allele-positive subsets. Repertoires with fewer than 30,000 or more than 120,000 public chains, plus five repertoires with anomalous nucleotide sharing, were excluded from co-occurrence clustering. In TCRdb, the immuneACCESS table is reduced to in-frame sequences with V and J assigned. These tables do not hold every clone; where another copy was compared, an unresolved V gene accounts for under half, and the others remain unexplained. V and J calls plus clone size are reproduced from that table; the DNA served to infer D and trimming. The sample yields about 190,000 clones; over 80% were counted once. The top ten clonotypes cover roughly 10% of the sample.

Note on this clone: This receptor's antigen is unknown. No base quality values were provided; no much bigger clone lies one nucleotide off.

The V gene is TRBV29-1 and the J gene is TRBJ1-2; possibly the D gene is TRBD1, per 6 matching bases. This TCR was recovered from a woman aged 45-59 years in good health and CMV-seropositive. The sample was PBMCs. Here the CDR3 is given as CSVNRVMVPNYGYTF. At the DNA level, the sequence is TGCAGCGTAAACAGGGTTATGGTACCTAACTATGGCTACACCTTC.